This T cell receptor beta chain was captured by sequencing in a study of early T cells in non-severe SARS-CoV-2 infection. Unique molecular identifiers were affixed to single, distinct cDNA molecules. TCRdb reprocessed the 5' RACE reads via MiXCR and lists one record per CDR3 protein. Of some 67,000 distinct CDR3 sequences in the sample, around 13% were seen once. Germline V lookup: CDR1 LGHDT, CDR2 YNNKEL (reference sequence). This CDR3 is 14 amino acids long. The ends were cut back, 1 base at V and 5 bases at J, with 11 bases in the middle. There are many counts of this clonotype. The clonotype originates from an adult who was a healthcare worker with PCR-confirmed SARS-CoV-2 infection or an uninfected control (not recorded which). The sequencing input was whole blood. The rearrangement uses TRBV3-1 and TRBJ1-1; D is unclear. CDR3 DNA sequence: TGTGCCAGCAGCCAAGGGGCGGGAGGTACTGAAGCTTTCTTT. Its protein product is CASSQGAGGTEAFF.